This section outlines one TCR beta chain sequence together with its context. What it binds is not known. V gave up 11 bases and J gave up 10 bases, with 21 bases separating them. From germline, CDR1 is SEHNR and CDR2 FQNEAQ (reference sequence). The CDR3 consists of 13 residues. The data were obtained in a study of T cells in Graves' hyperthyroidism and ophthalmopathy. Study results and limitations: Clonotypes that were expanded in thyroid above 0.001 mostly appeared in blood too. In validation, the model predicted ophthalmopathy. These predictions came a median roughly 6.5 months before onset.

Amplification of TCR beta CDR3 regions used RNA as the template. The TCR CDR3 was amplified in a first-round RT-PCR using the HTBI primer set. TCRdb reprocessed the multiplex PCR reads via MiXCR and lists one record per CDR3 protein. The data hold 480,000 or so distinct CDR3 sequences, with 46% observed a single time. Exclusion of patients followed from uncontrolled infection, other autoimmune disease, pregnancy or lactation. The diagnoses drew upon clinical symptoms, serum thyroxine and TRAb, thyroid ultrasound and orbital computed tomography. The V call is TRBV7-9, the J call TRBJ1-5; no definite D call. The sequenced sample was peripheral blood or thyroid tissue (not recorded which). The sequence derives from an adult woman with Graves' disease, either hyperthyroidism or ophthalmopathy (not recorded which). The CDR3 sequence: CAWSVGERDPQHF. CDR3 coding DNA: TGTGCCTGGAGTGTCGGGGAGCGTGATCCCCAGCATTTT.